These T cell receptor beta chains were read from a single sample in a study of blood T cell repertoires in COVID-19. Repertoires were generated with immunoSEQ multiplex PCR, while TCRdb's copy carries only in-frame clones and drops some. The sample has under 20,000 clones; roughly 89% are singletons. Sequencing used peripheral blood. Receptors originate from a man aged 55-75 years with active COVID-19. Each CDR3 is given with its conserved first and last residue. Each record gives: V gene, CDR3 length, clone size, J gene, D gene, CDR3 protein, CDR3 DNA. The D gene is left open where the match is weak. Size tells how often a clone was seen (once, few, many) or the class of an expanded clone, and some rows leave it out.

TRBV5-4	16	NA	TRBJ1-1	TRBD1	CASSSTGRGLNTEAFF	TGTGCCAGCAGCTCGACGGGCAGGGGGCTAAACACTGAAGCTTTCTTT
TRBV5-1	15	few	TRBJ1-3	NA	CASSLAESSGNTIYF	TGCGCCAGCAGCTTGGCCGAGAGCTCTGGAAACACCATATATTTT
TRBV19	17	NA	TRBJ2-1	NA	CASSIDRAQGDYNEQFF	TGTGCCAGTAGTATAGATCGAGCACAGGGCGATTACAATGAGCAGTTCTTC
TRBV5-4	15	few	TRBJ1-1	NA	CASSRDLTGNTEAFF	TGTGCCAGCAGCCGTGACTTAACAGGGAACACTGAAGCTTTCTTT
TRBV6-6	15	NA	TRBJ1-2	NA	CASSYSGQIYYGYTF	TGTGCCAGCAGTTACTCAGGACAGATTTACTATGGCTACACCTTC
TRBV7-3	18	NA	TRBJ2-1	NA	CASSLAPSVGGGRNEQFF	TGTGCCAGCAGCTTAGCCCCCAGTGTTGGGGGGGGGCGCAATGAGCAGTTCTTC
TRBV13	14	NA	TRBJ2-2	TRBD1	CASSLRDRGGELFF	TGTGCCAGCAGCTTAAGGGACAGGGGAGGGGAGCTGTTTTTT
TRBV12-3/TRBV12-4	13	NA	TRBJ2-3	NA	CASSRGTPPSQYF	TGTGCCAGCAGCCGGGGGACCCCTCCATCGCAGTATTTT
TRBV23-1	15	NA	TRBJ2-1	NA	CASRRGGLSYNEQFF	TGCGCCAGCAGACGCGGGGGCCTCTCCTACAATGAGCAGTTCTTC
TRBV7-8	13	NA	TRBJ1-6	NA	CASSLSMNSPLHF	TGTGCCAGCAGCTTATCTATGAATTCACCCCTCCACTTT
TRBV27	13	NA	TRBJ2-7	TRBD1	CASSLGTGDEQYF	TGTGCCAGCAGTTTAGGGACAGGGGACGAGCAGTACTTC
TRBV29-1	16	once	TRBJ2-5	TRBD2	CSGGLAGVSVGETQYF	TGCAGCGGGGGACTAGCGGGAGTTTCGGTGGGAGAGACCCAGTACTTC
TRBV24-1	16	NA	TRBJ2-5	TRBD2	CATSDPLAGEQETQYF	TGTGCCACCAGTGATCCTCTAGCGGGAGAGCAAGAGACCCAGTACTTC
TRBV12-3/TRBV12-4	12	NA	TRBJ2-3	NA	CASSLTRDTQYF	TGTGCCAGCAGTCTAACGAGGGATACGCAGTATTTT
TRBV9	16	NA	TRBJ1-3	TRBD1	CASSVETGVAGNTIYF	TGTGCCAGCAGCGTAGAGACAGGGGTAGCAGGAAACACCATATATTTT
TRBV3-1/TRBV3-2	14	once	TRBJ1-5	NA	CASSQDREGQPQHF	TGTGCCAGCAGCCAAGACAGGGAAGGCCAGCCCCAGCATTTT
TRBV28	17	NA	TRBJ2-6	TRBD1	CASSAPGDSSGANVLTF	TGTGCCAGCAGTGCCCCCGGGGACAGCTCTGGGGCCAACGTCCTGACTTTC
TRBV7-2	11	NA	TRBJ2-5	NA	CASSFGETQYF	TGTGCCAGCAGCTTTGGCGAGACCCAGTACTTC
TRBV28	15	NA	TRBJ1-6	TRBD1	CASSGSGTGDSPLHF	TGTGCCAGCAGTGGATCCGGGACAGGAGATTCACCCCTCCACTTT
TRBV30	15	NA	TRBJ1-2	NA	CAWSVWVMGLYGYTF	TGTGCCTGGAGTGTATGGGTCATGGGGCTCTATGGCTACACCTTC
TRBV7-2	14	NA	TRBJ2-3	NA	CASRKRPGTDTQYF	TGTGCCAGCAGGAAGCGACCTGGGACAGATACGCAGTATTTT
TRBV5-1	15	NA	TRBJ1-2	TRBD1	CASSHGDREGYGYTF	TGCGCCAGCAGCCATGGGGACAGGGAGGGATATGGCTACACCTTC
TRBV9	19	NA	TRBJ1-1	TRBD1	CASSARLNPGTGLNTEAFF	TGTGCCAGCAGCGCAAGACTGAATCCCGGGACAGGGCTGAACACTGAAGCTTTCTTT
TRBV19	14	few	TRBJ1-6	NA	CASNPGTYNSPLHF	TGTGCCAGTAACCCCGGGACCTATAATTCACCCCTCCACTTT
TRBV28	15	NA	TRBJ2-5	NA	CASSSTDSTQETQYF	TGTGCCAGCAGTTCGACCGACAGTACCCAAGAGACCCAGTACTTC
TRBV19	17	NA	TRBJ1-5	TRBD1	CASSIRNRGYGNQPQHF	TGTGCCAGTAGTATAAGGAACAGGGGGTATGGCAATCAGCCCCAGCATTTT
TRBV19	14	NA	TRBJ2-6	NA	CASRAGLGANVLTF	TGTGCCAGTAGGGCGGGGCTTGGGGCCAACGTCCTGACTTTC
TRBV27	14	NA	TRBJ2-2	TRBD1	CASSRQGAPGELFF	TGTGCCAGCAGCCGACAGGGGGCGCCCGGGGAGCTGTTTTTT